One and the same sample provided the 17 T cell receptor beta chains below, sequenced in a study of cytomegalovirus exposure and HLA in healthy donors. The assay was immunoSEQ multiplex PCR, and TCRdb's table has in-frame clones only and misses some. The sample holds about 180,000 clones, about 85% seen once. The sample taken for sequencing was PBMCs. Receptor source: a man younger than 35 in good health and CMV-seropositive.

This clone came up a few times. The chain combines TRBV9 with TRBJ1-3; D is perhaps TRBD1 (6 bases). The germline CDR1 and CDR2 sequences are SGDLS and YYNGEE. Trimming removed 4 bases from V and 4 bases from J, with 15 bases in between. The CDR3 runs to 15 residues. DNA for the CDR3: TGTGCCAGCAGCTCAACACCGGACAGCGGAAACACCATATATTTT. Protein product: CASSSTPDSGNTIYF.

The CDR3 loop reads CASSLAGLAYEQYF. As DNA, the CDR3 is TGCGCCAGCAGCTTGGCGGGACTAGCGTACGAGCAGTACTTC. V usage is TRBV5-1 and J usage is TRBJ2-7, with TRBD2 matching 10 bases. Per the germline V gene, CDR1 is SGHRS and CDR2 is YFSETQ. With V trimmed by 0 bases and J by 4 bases, 1 base remained unmatched. The CDR3 contains 14 residues.

The chain joins TRBV6-5 to TRBJ2-3, with 8 bases identical to TRBD1. The CDR3 loop spans 16 amino acids. The V segment lost 1 base and the J segment 4 bases; nucleotides outside the gene matches: 7. Germline V lookup: CDR1 MNHEY, CDR2 SVGAGI. The CDR3 reads CASSYLPGGWADTQYF. The CDR3 coding sequence is TGTGCCAGCAGTTACTTGCCAGGGGGCTGGGCAGATACGCAGTATTTT.

The chain employs TRBV5-1 and TRBJ2-5; TRBD2 agrees at 13 bases. The CDR3 spans 16 residues. Germline V gene data show CDR1 as SGHRS and CDR2 as YFSETQ. The V and J ends lost 2 bases and 1 base, in that order; junction bases with no gene match: 2. The chain's CDR3 is CASSFGTSGVQETQYF. CDR3 bases: TGCGCCAGCAGCTTCGGGACTAGCGGGGTCCAAGAGACCCAGTACTTC.

The chain links TRBV6-5 to TRBJ1-5; D is possibly TRBD1 (6 bases). The length of the CDR3 is 13 residues. V gave up 5 bases and J gave up 9 bases, with 14 bases separating them. Germline V CDR1 and CDR2: MNHEY, SVGAGI. The CDR3 sequence: CASSPQGRGPQHF. Written as DNA, the CDR3 is TGTGCCAGCAGTCCACAGGGAAGAGGGCCCCAGCATTTT.

The chain recombines TRBV14 with TRBJ2-3; D gene uncertain. The CDR3 contains 12 residues. V was shortened by 2 bases and J by 8 bases, with 8 bases between the two germline ends. In germline, CDR1 is SGHDN, CDR2 FVKESK. The CDR3: CASSQNFGTQYF. CDR3 sequence (DNA): TGTGCCAGCAGCCAAAACTTTGGTACGCAGTATTTT.

The chain couples TRBV7-9 to TRBJ2-5, with D perhaps matching TRBD2 (5 bases). The CDR3 has 15 amino acids. V lost 5 bases, J lost 7 bases, and 20 bases lay in between. CDR1 and CDR2 from the germline V gene are SEHNR and FQNEAQ (reference sequence). The CDR3 coding sequence is TGTGCCAGCAGCCCCCCCGGGTCCCAAGAGGGGACCCAGTACTTC. This translates into CASSPPGSQEGTQYF.

This clone was recorded a few times. The J gene is TRBJ1-2, the V gene TRBV28; D is perhaps TRBD1 (6 bases). Germline V gene sequence: CDR1 MDHEN, CDR2 SYDVKM. Between the trimmed V and J ends, which lost 5 bases and 7 bases, there was a span of 20 bases. The CDR3 has 15 amino acids. The CDR3 spells CASSLGHRLIGGYTF. DNA of the CDR3: TGTGCCAGCAGTCTGGGACATCGGCTCATCGGTGGCTACACCTTC.

This clone was counted once. The chain joins TRBV18 to TRBJ2-1; 11 bases agree with TRBD2. The CDR3 totals 17 residues. Germline V gives CDR1 KGHSH, CDR2 LQKENI. J lost 0 bases, V lost 0 bases, and 1 base had no gene match. This chain's CDR3 is CASSPPGTSGSYNEQFF. The CDR3 DNA reads TGTGCCAGCTCACCACCGGGGACTAGCGGCTCCTACAATGAGCAGTTCTTC.

The chain has TRBV7-8 and TRBJ2-2, with D possibly being TRBD2 (5 bases). There are 14 residues in the CDR3. Germline lookup yields CDR1 SGHVS and CDR2 FQNEAQ. Trimming shortened V by 8 bases and J by 1 base, and 11 bases separated the two germline ends. The chain's CDR3 is CASFGSGNTGELFF. In DNA form, the CDR3 reads TGTGCCAGCTTTGGAAGCGGGAACACCGGGGAGCTGTTTTTT.

The rearrangement uses TRBV18 and TRBJ2-7, with TRBD1 identical over 7 bases. Per germline, CDR1 KGHSH and CDR2 LQKENI. The CDR3 is 12 amino acids. Unmatched junction bases numbered 5, after V lost 6 bases and J lost 6 bases. The CDR3 is CASSSYRGEQYF. Written as DNA, the CDR3 is TGTGCCAGCTCGTCGTACAGGGGCGAGCAGTACTTC.

This rearrangement joins TRBV6-5 to TRBJ2-1; maybe TRBD2 (5 bases). V was trimmed by 5 bases and J by 0 bases, leaving 5 bases between them. Germline V gene sequence: CDR1 MNHEY, CDR2 SVGAGI. CDR3 length: 13 residues. The CDR3 protein is CASSSGSYNEQFF. The CDR3 coding sequence is TGTGCCAGCAGTAGCGGCTCCTACAATGAGCAGTTCTTC.

The gene calls are TRBV14 and TRBJ2-3, with 13 positions matching TRBD2. Germline V gives CDR1 SGHDN, CDR2 FVKESK. The CDR3 is made up of 19 amino acids. V gave up 0 bases and J gave up 8 bases; unmatched junction bases: 14. The CDR3 DNA reads TGTGCCAGCAGCCAAGATCCCCTTGTCGGGACTAGCGGGGCCCGTACGCAGTATTTT. Translating it yields CASSQDPLVGTSGARTQYF.

The chain recombines TRBV27 with TRBJ2-1, with TRBD2 matching over 9 bases. J was trimmed by 5 bases and V by 5 bases; bases with no gene match: 10. CDR1 is MNHEY and CDR2 is SMNVEV in the germline V gene (reference sequence). The CDR3 is made up of 16 amino acids. The CDR3 region has the DNA TGTGCCAGCAGTACCGTAGCGGGGGCGCCTGACAATGAGCAGTTCTTC. It encodes CASSTVAGAPDNEQFF.

V is TRBV5-1 and J is TRBJ2-3; D perhaps matches TRBD1 (6 bases). CDR1 and CDR2 (germline): SGHRS, YFSETQ. The V end was cut by 9 bases, the J end by 1 base, with 15 bases between. This CDR3 is 14 amino acids long. The CDR3 DNA reads as TGCGCCACCCGTGCTGAGGGGGGCACAGATACGCAGTATTTT. Translated: CATRAEGGTDTQYF.

The chain carries TRBV6-5 and TRBJ1-4; D unclear. The CDR3 runs 14 residues. Trimming removed 11 bases from V and 3 bases from J, with 16 bases in between. The germline CDR1 and CDR2 sequences are MNHEY and SVGAGI. CDR3 DNA: TGTGCCTCCGCCCGGGGTCTGGCTAATGAAAAACTGTTTTTT. This translates into CASARGLANEKLFF.

CDR3 in amino acids: CASRKLAQYF. For the CDR3, the DNA is TGTGCCAGCAGAAAGCTGGCGCAGTATTTT. The rearrangement uses TRBV7-3 and TRBJ2-3, with D unclear. CDR1 SGHTA and CDR2 FQGTGA come from the germline V gene. The V end was cut by 6 bases, the J end by 10 bases, with 8 bases between. The CDR3 runs 10 residues. The full variable domain, completed using reference TRBV7-3 and TRBJ2-3, is GAGVSQTPSNKVTEKGKYVELRCDPISGHTALYWYRQSLGQGPEFLIYFQGTGAADDSGLPNDRFFAVRPEGSVSTLKIQRTERGDSAVYLCASRKLAQYFGPGTRLTVL.